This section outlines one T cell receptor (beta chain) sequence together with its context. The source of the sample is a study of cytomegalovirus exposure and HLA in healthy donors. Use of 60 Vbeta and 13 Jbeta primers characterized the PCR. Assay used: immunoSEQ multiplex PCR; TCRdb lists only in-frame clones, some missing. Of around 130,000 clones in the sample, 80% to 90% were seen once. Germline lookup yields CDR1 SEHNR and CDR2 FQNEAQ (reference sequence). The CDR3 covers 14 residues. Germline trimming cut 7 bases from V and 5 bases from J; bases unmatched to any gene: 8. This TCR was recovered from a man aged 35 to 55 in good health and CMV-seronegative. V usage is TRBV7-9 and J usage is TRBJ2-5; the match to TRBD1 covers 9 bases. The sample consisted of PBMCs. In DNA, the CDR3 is TGTGCCAGCATCGGGGACAGGGACGGGGAGACCCAGTACTTC. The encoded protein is CASIGDRDGETQYF.